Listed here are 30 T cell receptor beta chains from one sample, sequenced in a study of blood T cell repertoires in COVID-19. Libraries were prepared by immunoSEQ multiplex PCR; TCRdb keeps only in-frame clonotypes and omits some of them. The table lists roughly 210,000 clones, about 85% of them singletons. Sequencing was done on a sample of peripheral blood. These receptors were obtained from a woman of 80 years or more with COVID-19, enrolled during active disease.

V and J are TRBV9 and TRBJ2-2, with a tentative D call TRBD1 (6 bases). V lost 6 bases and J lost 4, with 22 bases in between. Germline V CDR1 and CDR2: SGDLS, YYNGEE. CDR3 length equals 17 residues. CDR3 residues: CASNKDPTGLATGELFF. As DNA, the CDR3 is TGTGCCAGCAACAAGGACCCGACAGGCTTAGCCACCGGGGAGCTGTTTTTT.

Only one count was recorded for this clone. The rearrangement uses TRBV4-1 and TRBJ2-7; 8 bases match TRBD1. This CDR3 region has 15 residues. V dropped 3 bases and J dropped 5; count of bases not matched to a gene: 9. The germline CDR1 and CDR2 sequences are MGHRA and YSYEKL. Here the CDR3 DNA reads TGCGCCAGCAGCCAGTATGGACAGGGTCGCAACGAGCAGTACTTC. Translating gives CASSQYGQGRNEQYF.

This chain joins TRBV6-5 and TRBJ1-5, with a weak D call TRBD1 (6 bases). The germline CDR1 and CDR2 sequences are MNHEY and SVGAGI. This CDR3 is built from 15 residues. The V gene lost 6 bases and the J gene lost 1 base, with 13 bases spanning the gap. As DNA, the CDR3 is TGTGCCAGCAGAACAGGGTTATGGAGCAATCAGCCCCAGCATTTT. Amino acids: CASRTGLWSNQPQHF.

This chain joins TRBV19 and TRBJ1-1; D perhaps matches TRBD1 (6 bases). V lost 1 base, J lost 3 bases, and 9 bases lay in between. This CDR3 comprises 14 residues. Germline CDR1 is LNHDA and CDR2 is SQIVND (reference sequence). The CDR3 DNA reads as TGTGCCAGTAGTATAGTCAGGGGCGACACTGAAGCTTTCTTT. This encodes CASSIVRGDTEAFF.

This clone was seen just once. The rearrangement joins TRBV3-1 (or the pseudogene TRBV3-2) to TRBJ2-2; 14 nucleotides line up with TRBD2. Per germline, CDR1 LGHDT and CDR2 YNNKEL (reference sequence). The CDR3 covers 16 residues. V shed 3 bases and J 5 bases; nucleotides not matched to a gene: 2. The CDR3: CASSQGLAGATGELFF. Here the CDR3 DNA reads TGTGCCAGCAGCCAGGGACTAGCGGGGGCAACCGGGGAGCTGTTTTTT.

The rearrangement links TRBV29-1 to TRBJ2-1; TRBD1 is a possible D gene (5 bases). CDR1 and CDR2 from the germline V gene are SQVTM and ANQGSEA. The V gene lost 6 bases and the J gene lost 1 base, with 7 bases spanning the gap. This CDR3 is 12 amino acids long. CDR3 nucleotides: TGCAGCGTCGACAGTTCCTACAATGAGCAGTTCTTC. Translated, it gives CSVDSSYNEQFF.

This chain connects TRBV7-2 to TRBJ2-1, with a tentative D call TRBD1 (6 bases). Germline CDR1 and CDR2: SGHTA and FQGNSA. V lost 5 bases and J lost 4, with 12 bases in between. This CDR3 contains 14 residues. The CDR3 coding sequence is TGTGCCAGCAGCGTCAGGGGAAAATACAATGAGCAGTTCTTC. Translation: CASSVRGKYNEQFF.

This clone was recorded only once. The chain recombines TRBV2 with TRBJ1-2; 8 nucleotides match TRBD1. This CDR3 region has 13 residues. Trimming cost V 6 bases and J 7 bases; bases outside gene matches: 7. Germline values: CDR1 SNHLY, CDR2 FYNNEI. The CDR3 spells CASRQGGKGGYTF. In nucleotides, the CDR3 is TGTGCCAGCAGACAGGGGGGTAAGGGTGGCTACACCTTC.

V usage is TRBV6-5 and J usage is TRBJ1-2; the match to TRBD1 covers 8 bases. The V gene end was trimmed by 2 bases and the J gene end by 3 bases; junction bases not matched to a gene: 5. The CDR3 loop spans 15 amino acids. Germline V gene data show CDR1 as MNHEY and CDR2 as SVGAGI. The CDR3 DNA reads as TGTGCCAGCAGTTACCTGACAGGGGCGCACTATGGCTACACCTTC. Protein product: CASSYLTGAHYGYTF.

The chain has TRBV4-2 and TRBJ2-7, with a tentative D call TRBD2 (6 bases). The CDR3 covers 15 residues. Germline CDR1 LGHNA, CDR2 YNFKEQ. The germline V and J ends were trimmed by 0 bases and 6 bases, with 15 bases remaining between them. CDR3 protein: CASSQDAGIGGEQYV. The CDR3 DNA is TGTGCCAGCAGCCAAGACGCGGGGATAGGTGGCGAGCAGTACGTC.

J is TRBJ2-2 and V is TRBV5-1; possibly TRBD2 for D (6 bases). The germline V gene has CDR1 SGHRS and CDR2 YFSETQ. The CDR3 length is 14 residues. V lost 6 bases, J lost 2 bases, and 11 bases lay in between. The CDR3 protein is CASKAGTNTGELFF. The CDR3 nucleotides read TGCGCCAGCAAGGCGGGGACCAACACCGGGGAGCTGTTTTTT.

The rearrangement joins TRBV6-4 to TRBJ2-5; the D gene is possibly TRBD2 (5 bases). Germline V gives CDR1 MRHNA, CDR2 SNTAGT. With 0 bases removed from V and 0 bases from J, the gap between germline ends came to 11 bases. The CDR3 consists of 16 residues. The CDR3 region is CASSDSLDKYQETQYF. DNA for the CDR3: TGTGCCAGCAGTGACTCACTAGATAAGTACCAAGAGACCCAGTACTTC.

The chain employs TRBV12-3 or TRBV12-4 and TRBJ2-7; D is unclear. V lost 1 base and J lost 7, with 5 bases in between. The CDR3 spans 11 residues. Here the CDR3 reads CASSLGAEQYV. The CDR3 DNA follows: TGTGCCAGCAGTTTAGGGGCGGAGCAGTACGTC.

CDR3 DNA sequence: TGCGCCAGCAGCCAAGATCTACGGACAAGTCCCTCACCCCTCCACTTT. It specifies CASSQDLRTSPSPLHF. This chain uses TRBV4-1 with TRBJ1-6; D perhaps matches TRBD1 (5 bases). The germline gives CDR1 MGHRA, CDR2 YSYEKL. The CDR3 loop spans 16 amino acids. Between the trimmed V and J ends, which lost 0 bases and 10 bases, there was a span of 16 bases.

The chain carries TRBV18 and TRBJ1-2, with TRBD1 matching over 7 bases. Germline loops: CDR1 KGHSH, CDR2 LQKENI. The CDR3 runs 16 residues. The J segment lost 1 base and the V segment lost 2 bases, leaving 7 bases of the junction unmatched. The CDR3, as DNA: TGTGCCAGCTCACCATTGGACAGGCCGGTTAACTATGGCTACACCTTC. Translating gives CASSPLDRPVNYGYTF.

CDR3: CASSLGTGLQSGNTIYF. DNA of the CDR3: TGCGCCAGCAGCTTGGGGACAGGGCTTCAATCTGGAAACACCATATATTTT. V is TRBV5-1 and J is TRBJ1-3; 8 positions match TRBD1. Germline CDR1 SGHRS, CDR2 YFSETQ. The CDR3 contains 17 residues. V lost 0 bases to trimming and J lost 1 base; unmatched junction nucleotides: 6.

The CDR3 sequence: CASSSRRGLAGGFNNEQFF. The CDR3 bases are TGTGCCAGCAGTTCGCGGAGGGGACTAGCGGGGGGGTTCAACAATGAGCAGTTCTTC. The gene calls are TRBV28 and TRBJ2-1, with 16 bases that match TRBD2. The CDR3 covers 19 residues. V was clipped by 4 bases and J by 5 bases; unmatched bases: 11. Germline CDR1 is MDHEN and CDR2 is SYDVKM.

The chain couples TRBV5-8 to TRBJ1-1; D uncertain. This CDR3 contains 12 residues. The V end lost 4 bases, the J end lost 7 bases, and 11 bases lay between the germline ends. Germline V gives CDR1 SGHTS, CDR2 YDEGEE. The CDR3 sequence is CASSRGRGEAFF. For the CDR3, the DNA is TGTGCCAGCAGCCGTGGTCGAGGTGAAGCTTTCTTT.

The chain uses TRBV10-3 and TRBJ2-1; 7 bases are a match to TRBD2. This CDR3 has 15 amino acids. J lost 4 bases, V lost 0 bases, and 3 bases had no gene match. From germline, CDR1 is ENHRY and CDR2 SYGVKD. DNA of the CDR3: TGTGCCATCAGTGAGTCCGGACTAGAATACAATGAGCAGTTCTTC. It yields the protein CAISESGLEYNEQFF.

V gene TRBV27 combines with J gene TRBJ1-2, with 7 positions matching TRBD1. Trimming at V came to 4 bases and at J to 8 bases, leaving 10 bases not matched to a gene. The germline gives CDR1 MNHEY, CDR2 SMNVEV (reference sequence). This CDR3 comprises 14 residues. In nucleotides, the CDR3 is TGTGCCAGCAGTTCCCGGGACAGCTCCGGGGGCTACACCTTC. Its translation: CASSSRDSSGGYTF.

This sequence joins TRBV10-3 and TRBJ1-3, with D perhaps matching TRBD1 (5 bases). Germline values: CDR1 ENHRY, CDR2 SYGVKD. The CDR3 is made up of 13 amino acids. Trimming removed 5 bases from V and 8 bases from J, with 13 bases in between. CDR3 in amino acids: CAISQGVVDTIYF. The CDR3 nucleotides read TGTGCCATCAGTCAAGGGGTCGTGGACACCATATATTTT.

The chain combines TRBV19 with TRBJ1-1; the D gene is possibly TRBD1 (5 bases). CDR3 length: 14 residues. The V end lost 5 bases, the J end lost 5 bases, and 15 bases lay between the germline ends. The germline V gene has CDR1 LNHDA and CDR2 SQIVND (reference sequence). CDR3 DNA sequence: TGTGCCAGTAGTTTGGACATTAGGGCGACTGAAGCTTTCTTT. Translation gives CASSLDIRATEAFF.

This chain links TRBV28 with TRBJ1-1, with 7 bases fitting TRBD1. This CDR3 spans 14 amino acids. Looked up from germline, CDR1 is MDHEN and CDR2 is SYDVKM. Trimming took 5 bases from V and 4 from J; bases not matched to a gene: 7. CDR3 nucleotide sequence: TGTGCCAGCAGTAGCTCGGGACAGCTCACTGAAGCTTTCTTT. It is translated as CASSSSGQLTEAFF.

The CDR3 region is CASTIRFPGQGSTGEKLFF. The CDR3 DNA follows: TGTGCCAGCACTATCCGCTTCCCGGGACAGGGGTCGACGGGTGAAAAACTGTTTTTT. The J gene is TRBJ1-4, the V gene TRBV27, with TRBD1 identical over 10 bases. The CDR3 consists of 19 residues. The ends lost 7 bases at V and 7 bases at J; junction bases unmatched: 21. CDR1 is MNHEY and CDR2 is SMNVEV in the germline V gene (reference sequence). Full variable domain (rest looked up from reference TRBV27 and TRBJ1-4): EAQVTQNPRYLITVTGKKLTVTCSQNMNHEYMSWYRQDPGLGLRQIYYSMNVEVTDKGDVPEGYKVSRKEKRNFPLILESPSPNQTSLYFCASTIRFPGQGSTGEKLFFGSGTQLSVL.

The CDR3 here is CASSLNWANGELFF. The DNA for the CDR3 is TGTGCCAGCAGCTTAAACTGGGCAAACGGGGAGCTGTTTTTT. The chain joins TRBV7-7 to TRBJ2-2; no definite D call. The V gene lost 2 bases and the J gene lost 7 bases, with 11 bases spanning the gap. The CDR3 loop spans 14 amino acids. Germline V gene data show CDR1 as SSHAT and CDR2 as FNYEAQ (reference sequence).

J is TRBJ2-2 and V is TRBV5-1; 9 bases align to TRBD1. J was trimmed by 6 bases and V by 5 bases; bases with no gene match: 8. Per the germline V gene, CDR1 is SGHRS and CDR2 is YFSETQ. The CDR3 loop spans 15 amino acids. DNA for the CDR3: TGCGCCAGCAGTTCTACAGGGGGCTCATCCGGGGAGCTGTTTTTT. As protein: CASSSTGGSSGELFF.

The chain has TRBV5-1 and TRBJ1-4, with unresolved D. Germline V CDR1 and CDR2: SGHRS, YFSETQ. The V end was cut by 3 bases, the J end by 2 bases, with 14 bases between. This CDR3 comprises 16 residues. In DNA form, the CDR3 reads TGCGCCAGCAGCTCCGGGTCACGAGGCACTAATGAAAAACTGTTTTTT. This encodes CASSSGSRGTNEKLFF.

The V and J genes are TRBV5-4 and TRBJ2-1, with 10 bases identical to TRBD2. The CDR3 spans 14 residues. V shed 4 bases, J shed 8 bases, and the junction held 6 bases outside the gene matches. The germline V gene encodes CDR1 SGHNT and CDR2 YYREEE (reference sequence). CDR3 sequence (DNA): TGTGCCAGCAGCCGGACTAGCGGAAGGGATGAGCAGTTCTTC. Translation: CASSRTSGRDEQFF.

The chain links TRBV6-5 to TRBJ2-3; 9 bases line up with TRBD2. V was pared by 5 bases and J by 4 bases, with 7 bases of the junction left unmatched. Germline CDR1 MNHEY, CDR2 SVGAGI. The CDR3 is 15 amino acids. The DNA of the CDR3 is TGTGCCAGCAGTCAACGCGGGGGGGCGGCAGATACGCAGTATTTT. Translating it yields CASSQRGGAADTQYF.

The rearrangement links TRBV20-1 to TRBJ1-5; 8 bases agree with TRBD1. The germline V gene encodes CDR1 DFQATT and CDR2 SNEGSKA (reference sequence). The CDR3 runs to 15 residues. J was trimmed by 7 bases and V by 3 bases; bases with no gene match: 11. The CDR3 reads CSASVDREFTQPQHF. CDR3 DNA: TGCAGTGCTAGTGTGGACAGGGAGTTTACACAGCCCCAGCATTTT.